Each of the 2 T cell receptor beta chains below was sequenced from the same sample in a study of blood T cells in healthy people across ages. Combining a sample-barcoded 5' primer with a J-beta primer mix, a second PCR ran for roughly 6 to 12 cycles. TCRdb passed the 5' RACE reads through MiXCR, listing each CDR3 protein once. Of hundreds of thousands of distinct CDR3 sequences detected, about a quarter appear once; the ten largest clones hold approximately 3.5%. These data were also filed under a second study, of T cells of mothers and their children.

Sequenced input: blood. The source is a boy between 2 and 10 years old in good health.

This clonotype was picked up a small number of times. The chain combines TRBV6-6 with TRBJ2-7, with a weak D call TRBD2 (6 bases). This CDR3 comprises 16 residues. The germline V gene has CDR1 MNHNY and CDR2 SVGAGI (reference sequence). The V gene lost 0 bases and the J gene lost 5 bases, with 17 bases spanning the gap. The CDR3 sequence is CASSYSMAGLSDEQYF. Here the CDR3 DNA reads TGTGCCAGCAGTTACTCGATGGCGGGACTCTCGGACGAGCAGTACTTC.

V gene TRBV7-7 combines with J gene TRBJ2-1; D is possibly TRBD2 (6 bases). CDR1 and CDR2 (germline): SSHAT, FNYEAQ (reference sequence). CDR3 length: 13 amino acids. V lost 5 bases, J lost 6 bases, and 11 bases lay in between. For the CDR3, the DNA is TGTGCCAGCAGCCCCCGACTAGGCAATGAGCAGTTCTTC. As protein: CASSPRLGNEQFF.